These T cell receptor beta chains were read from a single sample in a study of cytomegalovirus exposure and HLA in healthy donors. Method: immunoSEQ multiplex PCR; TCRdb's copy keeps in-frame clones and lacks some. This table has roughly 80,000 clones, roughly 91% appearing once. The sample taken for sequencing was PBMCs. The receptors here all came from a young man in good health and CMV-seronegative. Each CDR3 is given without its conserved first and last residue.

j_call v_call cdr3_aa
TRBJ2-2 TRBV27 ASKWAGPTPGSANTGELF
TRBJ1-2 TRBV28 ASSFRGGYT
TRBJ2-3 TRBV6-4 ASSDSSSDTQY
TRBJ2-7 TRBV4-1 ASSQDPPNGVYEQY
TRBJ1-4 TRBV7-2 ASSLRGGSEKLF
TRBJ2-1 TRBV6-1 ASSEYGGESYNEQF
TRBJ2-3 TRBV5-1 ASSLVSRADTQY
TRBJ2-1 TRBV5-6 ASSSAGGPSNEQF
TRBJ2-3 TRBV6-6 ASSLGDLNTDTQY
TRBJ2-7 TRBV30 AWNPGQGYEQY
TRBJ1-1 TRBV14 ASSRSTRANTEAF
TRBJ1-1 TRBV7-9 ASSFRTARNTEAF
TRBJ1-2 TRBV27 ASSLGGGISGYT
TRBJ2-1 TRBV4-2 ASSQDRGTSDEQF
TRBJ2-7 TRBV5-1 ASSLQTGNPYEQY
TRBJ1-2 TRBV28 ASSNPGSRAEGYT
TRBJ1-1 TRBV6-5 ASSSAREGTEAF
TRBJ2-2 TRBV2 ASSETSGRSSGELF
TRBJ2-3 TRBV7-8 ASSLNGPREYRGSTDTQY